Below are 22 T cell receptor beta chains sequenced from a single sample in a study of blood T cell repertoires in COVID-19. Sequencing was performed with immunoSEQ multiplex PCR; in TCRdb, only in-frame clones are kept and a portion is missing. The table lists 200,000 to 250,000 clones, roughly 85% of them singletons. The sequenced material came from peripheral blood. All receptors come from a woman between 65 and 79 years old with COVID-19, enrolled during active disease.

The gene calls are TRBV2 and TRBJ1-6; 8 bases line up with TRBD1. Trimming removed 7 bases from V and 0 bases from J; junction bases left unmatched: 2. The germline V gene has CDR1 SNHLY and CDR2 FYNNEI. This CDR3 comprises 15 residues. CDR3 sequence: CASIGQGSYNSPLHF. Here the CDR3 DNA reads TGTGCCAGCATTGGACAGGGCTCCTATAATTCACCCCTCCACTTT. The full variable domain, completed using reference TRBV2 and TRBJ1-6, is EPEVTQTPSHQVTQMGQEVILRCVPISNHLYFYWYRQILGQKVEFLVSFYNNEISEKSEIFDDQFSVERPDGSNFTLKIRSTKLEDSAMYFCASIGQGSYNSPLHFGNGTRLTVT.

This clone was counted a single time. This sequence joins TRBV11-1 and TRBJ2-7, with D maybe TRBD1 (6 bases). Germline values: CDR1 SGHAT, CDR2 FQDESV (reference sequence). CDR3 length: 15 amino acids. The germline V and J ends were trimmed by 2 bases and 2 bases, with 13 bases remaining between them. CDR3 DNA: TGTGCCAGCAGCTTACAGTTACAGGGAGCCTACGAGCAGTACTTC. This sequence encodes CASSLQLQGAYEQYF.

The CDR3: CASSFSGGGVGEKLFF. CDR3 nucleotides: TGTGCCAGCAGCTTCAGCGGAGGCGGGGTAGGGGAAAAACTGTTTTTT. The chain recombines TRBV13 with TRBJ1-4; D uncertain. Trimming removed 3 bases at V and 8 bases at J, with 19 bases between. The CDR3 length is 16 residues. From germline, CDR1 is PRHDT and CDR2 FYEKMQ (reference sequence).

This clone was detected only a few times. CDR3 nucleotides: TGCGCCAGCAGCCAAGACAGGGGGCTCGAGGGCTACACCTTC. Protein sequence: CASSQDRGLEGYTF. The chain employs TRBV5-1 and TRBJ1-2; 10 nucleotides align to TRBD1. CDR3 length: 14 amino acids. The germline gives CDR1 SGHRS, CDR2 YFSETQ. V was pared by 4 bases and J by 8 bases, with 8 bases of the junction left unmatched. Full variable domain (rest looked up from reference TRBV5-1 and TRBJ1-2): KAGVTQTPRYLIKTRGQQVTLSCSPISGHRSVSWYQQTPGQGLQFLFEYFSETQRNKGNFPGRFSGRQFSNSRSEMNVSTLELGDSALYLCASSQDRGLEGYTFGSGTRLTVV.

This rearrangement joins TRBV19 to TRBJ1-5; D call uncertain. Per the germline V gene, CDR1 is LNHDA and CDR2 is SQIVND (reference sequence). The CDR3 contains 15 residues. Between the trimmed V and J ends, which lost 7 bases and 5 bases, there was a span of 18 bases. CDR3 DNA: TGTGCCAGTACCAGGACTCTCTACGGGGATCAGCCCCAGCATTTT. Translated, it gives CASTRTLYGDQPQHF.

This chain connects TRBV29-1 to TRBJ2-5, with 9 bases identical to TRBD2. Germline-derived CDR1 and CDR2 are SQVTM and ANQGSEA. The CDR3 has 14 residues. J gave up 5 bases and V 5 bases, and 9 bases lay outside the gene matches. The CDR3 spells CSVKPGLAWETQYF. CDR3 coding DNA: TGCAGCGTTAAACCGGGACTAGCATGGGAGACCCAGTACTTC.

The V and J genes are TRBV10-3 and TRBJ2-1, with D maybe TRBD1 (6 bases). With 6 bases removed from V and 6 bases from J, the gap between germline ends came to 18 bases. The CDR3 runs 15 residues. Germline V CDR1 and CDR2: ENHRY, SYGVKD. CDR3 protein: CAISATSGQPNEQFF. CDR3 nucleotide sequence: TGTGCCATCAGCGCCACCTCCGGACAGCCCAATGAGCAGTTCTTC.

The chain employs TRBV11-2 and TRBJ2-1; 14 bases agree with TRBD2. The germline V gene encodes CDR1 SGHAT and CDR2 FQNNGV. The CDR3 consists of 15 residues. V lost 8 bases, J lost 8 bases, and 8 bases stayed unmatched. The CDR3 DNA follows: TGTGCCAGCTCGAGACTAGCGGGAGGGTGGGATGAGCAGTTCTTC. This translates into CASSRLAGGWDEQFF.

The V and J genes are TRBV5-1 and TRBJ1-6; the match to TRBD1 covers 8 bases. The CDR3 runs 15 residues. Germline V CDR1 and CDR2: SGHRS, YFSETQ. V lost 4 bases, J lost 6 bases, and 6 bases stayed unmatched. The CDR3 DNA reads as TGCGCCAGCAGCGGAGGACAGGGTGGTAATTCACCCCTCCACTTT. Translating gives CASSGGQGGNSPLHF.

This chain joins TRBV29-1 and TRBJ2-1; 7 bases fit TRBD1. Per the germline V gene, CDR1 is SQVTM and CDR2 is ANQGSEA. This CDR3 comprises 15 residues. Trimming at V came to 6 bases and at J to 0 bases, leaving 8 bases not matched to a gene. As DNA, the CDR3 is TGCAGCGTGGGGGACAGCGTCCACTCCTACAATGAGCAGTTCTTC. It is translated as CSVGDSVHSYNEQFF.

The chain employs TRBV11-2 and TRBJ1-1, with unresolved D. This CDR3 is 14 amino acids long. The V and J ends lost 3 bases and 0 bases respectively, with 8 bases between them. Germline CDR1 reads SGHAT; CDR2 reads FQNNGV. CDR3 sequence reads: CASSFRHLNTEAFF. DNA of the CDR3: TGTGCCAGCAGCTTCAGACATCTGAACACTGAAGCTTTCTTT.

The rearrangement uses TRBV5-1 and TRBJ2-1, with TRBD2 identical over 8 bases. This CDR3 is built from 15 residues. CDR1 is SGHRS and CDR2 is YFSETQ in the germline V gene. J lost 10 bases, V lost 3 bases, and 12 bases had no gene match. The CDR3 protein is CASSSGVAGWAEQFF. CDR3 bases: TGCGCCAGCAGCTCAGGGGTAGCGGGGTGGGCCGAGCAGTTCTTC.

This clone was seen a few times. The chain combines TRBV19 with TRBJ1-5; D gene ambiguous. The CDR3 runs 15 residues. Trimming removed 7 bases from V and 4 bases from J, with 17 bases in between. Germline-derived CDR1 and CDR2 are LNHDA and SQIVND (reference sequence). In DNA form, the CDR3 reads TGTGCCAGTACCCCAATGTCATCCGGTAATCAGCCCCAGCATTTT. Protein: CASTPMSSGNQPQHF.

J is TRBJ2-1 and V is TRBV5-4; D is unclear. Germline assignment: CDR1 SGHNT and CDR2 YYREEE (reference sequence). The CDR3 sequence is 13 residues long. V lost 4 bases and J lost 2, with 7 bases in between. The CDR3 bases are TGTGCCAGCAGCATCCCCACCTACAATGAGCAGTTCTTC. Translating gives CASSIPTYNEQFF. Supplemented by reference TRBV5-4 and TRBJ2-1, the full variable domain reads ETGVTQSPTHLIKTRGQQVTLRCSSQSGHNTVSWYQQALGQGPQFIFQYYREEENGRGNFPPRFSGLQFPNYSSELNVNALELDDSALYLCASSIPTYNEQFFGPGTRLTVL.

The chain recombines TRBV11-3 with TRBJ2-1, with 9 bases aligning to TRBD2. V shed 5 bases and J 8 bases; nucleotides not matched to a gene: 16. This CDR3 region has 17 residues. The V gene's germline CDR1 is SGHNT and CDR2 YENEEA. The CDR3 DNA reads as TGTGCCAGCAGCCCTGGAGGAGCGGGAGGCCTGGGCTATGAGCAGTTCTTC. This gives the protein CASSPGGAGGLGYEQFF.

This rearrangement joins TRBV7-9 to TRBJ1-5; D ambiguous. This CDR3 has 14 amino acids. The V and J ends lost 1 base and 4 bases respectively, with 8 bases between them. Germline V CDR1 and CDR2: SEHNR, FQNEAQ (reference sequence). In nucleotides, the CDR3 is TGTGCCAGCAGCTTAGGGGCCTCGAATCAGCCCCAGCATTTT. This sequence encodes CASSLGASNQPQHF.

The V call is TRBV6-5, the J call TRBJ1-6; tentative D call: TRBD1 (5 bases). Germline CDR1 is MNHEY and CDR2 is SVGAGI. The CDR3 length is 13 residues. V was shortened by 10 bases and J by 9 bases, with 16 bases between the two germline ends. As DNA, the CDR3 is TGTGCCACCGCGGGACTGGGGGGTTCACCCCTCCACTTT. Its translation is CATAGLGGSPLHF.

V and J are TRBV5-1 and TRBJ2-7; weak D call: TRBD2 (6 bases). Looked up from germline, CDR1 is SGHRS and CDR2 is YFSETQ. Deletions cut 3 bases from V and 2 bases from J, with 12 bases between. This CDR3 is built from 14 residues. The CDR3 sequence: CASSSAGPAYEQYF. In DNA form, the CDR3 reads TGCGCCAGCAGCTCGGCGGGGCCTGCCTACGAGCAGTACTTC.

V is TRBV28 and J is TRBJ1-5, with 8 bases aligning to TRBD1. V was pared by 11 bases and J by 4 bases, with 10 bases of the junction left unmatched. The CDR3 runs to 14 residues. The germline V gene encodes CDR1 MDHEN and CDR2 SYDVKM. This CDR3 is CAGKQGGENQPQHF. DNA of the CDR3: TGTGCCGGAAAACAGGGGGGAGAAAATCAGCCCCAGCATTTT.

V usage is TRBV27 and J usage is TRBJ2-1, with 9 bases fitting TRBD1. Germline CDR1 MNHEY, CDR2 SMNVEV (reference sequence). The CDR3 covers 16 residues. V was clipped by 4 bases and J by 4 bases; unmatched bases: 8. The CDR3 coding sequence is TGTGCCAGCAGTTCCACCGGGACAGGGCCGTACAATGAGCAGTTCTTC. Translated: CASSSTGTGPYNEQFF.

The chain combines TRBV18 with TRBJ1-5, with 10 bases matching TRBD1. With V trimmed by 3 bases and J by 7 bases, 3 bases remained unmatched. The length of the CDR3 is 14 residues. In germline, CDR1 is KGHSH, CDR2 LQKENI. The DNA of the CDR3 is TGTGCCAGCTCACCGGGACAGGGGAGGCAGCCCCAGCATTTT. This translates into CASSPGQGRQPQHF.

The V and J genes are TRBV5-4 and TRBJ1-1; 7 bases are shared with TRBD1. V dropped 4 bases and J dropped 0; count of bases not matched to a gene: 6. From germline, CDR1 is SGHNT and CDR2 YYREEE (reference sequence). This CDR3 contains 15 residues. CDR3 loop: CASSPGTVMNTEAFF. The CDR3 nucleotides read TGTGCCAGCAGCCCGGGGACAGTCATGAACACTGAAGCTTTCTTT.